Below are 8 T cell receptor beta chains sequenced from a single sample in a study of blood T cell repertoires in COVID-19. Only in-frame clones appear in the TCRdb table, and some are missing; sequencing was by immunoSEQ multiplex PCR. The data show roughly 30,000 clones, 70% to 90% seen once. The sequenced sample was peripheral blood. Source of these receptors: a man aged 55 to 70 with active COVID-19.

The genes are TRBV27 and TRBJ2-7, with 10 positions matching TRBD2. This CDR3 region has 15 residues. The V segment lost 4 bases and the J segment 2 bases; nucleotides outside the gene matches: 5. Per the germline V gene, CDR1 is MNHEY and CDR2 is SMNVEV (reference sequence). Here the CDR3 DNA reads TGTGCCAGCAGTTCCTTAGCGGGAGGACCCTACGAGCAGTACTTC. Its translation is CASSSLAGGPYEQYF.

The CDR3 protein is CASSQRTATGELFF. The CDR3 region has the DNA TGTGCCAGCAGCCAACGGACAGCTACCGGGGAGCTGTTTTTT. V gene TRBV4-2 combines with J gene TRBJ2-2, with TRBD1 as a possible D gene (6 bases). The CDR3 runs to 14 residues. V lost 2 bases, J lost 5 bases, and 9 bases lay in between. CDR1 and CDR2 (germline): LGHNA, YNFKEQ.

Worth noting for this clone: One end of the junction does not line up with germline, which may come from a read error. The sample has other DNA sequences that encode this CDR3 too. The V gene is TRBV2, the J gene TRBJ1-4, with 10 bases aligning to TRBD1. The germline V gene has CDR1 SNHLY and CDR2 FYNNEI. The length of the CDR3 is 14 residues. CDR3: CASSRTGGNEKLFF. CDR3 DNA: TGTGCCAGCAGCAGGACAGGGGGAAATGAAAAGCTGTTTTTT.

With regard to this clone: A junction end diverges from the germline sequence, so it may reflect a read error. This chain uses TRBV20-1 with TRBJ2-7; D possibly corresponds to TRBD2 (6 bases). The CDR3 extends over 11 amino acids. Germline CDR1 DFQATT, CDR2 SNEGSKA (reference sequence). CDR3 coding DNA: TGCAGTGCTAGTGACCCCGGGGGTTTGAACTTC. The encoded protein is CSASDPGGLNF.

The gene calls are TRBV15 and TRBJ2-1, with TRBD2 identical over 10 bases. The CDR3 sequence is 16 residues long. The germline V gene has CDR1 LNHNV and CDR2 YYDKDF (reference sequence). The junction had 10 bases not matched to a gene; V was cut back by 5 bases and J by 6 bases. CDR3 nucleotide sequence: TGTGCCACCAGCGGTTCCCCTAGCGGGAGATTCAATGAGCAGTTCTTC. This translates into CATSGSPSGRFNEQFF.

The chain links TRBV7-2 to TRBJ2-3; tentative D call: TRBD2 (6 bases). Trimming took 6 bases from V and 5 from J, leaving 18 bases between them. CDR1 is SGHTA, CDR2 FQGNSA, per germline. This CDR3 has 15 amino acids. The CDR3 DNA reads TGTGCCAGCAGGGGAGGCACAGCCCCAAAAGATACGCAGTATTTT. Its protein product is CASRGGTAPKDTQYF.

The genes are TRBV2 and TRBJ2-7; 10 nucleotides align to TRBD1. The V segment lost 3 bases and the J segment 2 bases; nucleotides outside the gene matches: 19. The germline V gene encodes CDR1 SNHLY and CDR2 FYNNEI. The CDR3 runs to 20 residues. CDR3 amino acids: CASSEQGWGTGAFPPYEQYF. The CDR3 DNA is TGTGCCAGCAGTGAGCAGGGGTGGGGGACAGGGGCGTTCCCACCCTACGAGCAGTACTTC.

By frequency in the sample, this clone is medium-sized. The CDR3 coding sequence is TGTGCCAGCTCTCTCGACTGGAACACTGAAGCTTTCTTT. Residues: CASSLDWNTEAFF. This chain links TRBV18 with TRBJ1-1; D unresolved. Trimming took 6 bases from V and 1 from J, leaving 9 bases between them. Germline V gives CDR1 KGHSH, CDR2 LQKENI. This CDR3 region has 13 residues. Together with reference TRBV18 and TRBJ1-1, the CDR3 gives the full variable domain: NAGVMQNPRHLVRRRGQEARLRCSPMKGHSHVYWYRQLPEEGLKFMVYLQKENIIDESGMPKERFSAEFPKEGPSILRIQQVVRGDSAAYFCASSLDWNTEAFFGQGTRLTVV.